This T cell receptor beta chain is from a study of CD8 T cells in ankylosing spondylitis. Notes on the study in general: Reportedly, significant enrichment of disease-linked clones occurred in matched ankylosing spondylitis synovial fluid. Disease-associated clones were CD8+ and fairly uncommon in peripheral blood. A TCR beta motif of 8 or 9 highly homologous variants appeared characteristic of ankylosing spondylitis blood.

The V gene's germline CDR1 is DFQATT and CDR2 SNEGSKA (reference sequence). V was cut by 6 bases and J by 0 bases, with 29 bases left in between. The CDR3 runs 19 residues. Quantitative 5'-RACE with molecular barcodes was used to make the TCR beta libraries. TCRdb reprocessed the 5' RACE reads with MiXCR, giving one entry per CDR3 protein. This table has 200,000 to 250,000 distinct CDR3 sequences, just under 7.5% appearing once. This clonotype was seen a handful of times. Antigen: not known. V and J are TRBV20-1 and TRBJ1-2; a weak D match, TRBD1 (6 bases). The sequencing sample was made of blood, either unsorted or a sorted T cell fraction (not recorded which). The sequence was collected from a male donor with ankylosing spondylitis. In DNA, the CDR3 is TGCAGTGCCCTAGTTGCTTGGAGCCAGGACAGCTTAGCTAACTATGGCTACACCTTC. Translating it yields CSALVAWSQDSLANYGYTF.